The 12 T cell receptor beta chains below come from one sample, sequenced in a study of CD8+ T cells in alopecia areata. cDNA serving as the sequencing template came from extracted, reverse transcribed RNA. The table came from immunoSEQ multiplex PCR; TCRdb's copy has only in-frame clones and leaves some out. The sample lists roughly 200,000 clones, 35% to 45% occurring once. Treatment indicated: oral pan-JAK inhibitor, 5-10 mg twice daily. The source material was CD4+ T cells sorted from blood, sampled around week 34, from a patient treated with tofacitinib. The receptors were gathered from a human donor with alopecia areata.

This sequence joins TRBV6-6 and TRBJ2-1, with no clear D. Germline lookup yields CDR1 MNHNY and CDR2 SVGAGI (reference sequence). The CDR3 length is 13 residues. V was cut by 4 bases and J by 8 bases, with 12 bases left in between. CDR3 protein: CASSSRARDEQFF. The CDR3 region has the DNA TGTGCCAGCAGTTCGCGCGCTAGGGATGAGCAGTTCTTC.

The CDR3 reads CASSPMGRGSYEQYF. CDR3 nucleotide sequence: TGTGCCAGCTCACCGATGGGACGGGGATCCTACGAGCAGTACTTC. The chain employs TRBV18 and TRBJ2-7; D might be TRBD1 or TRBD2, each matching 5 bases. The CDR3 has 15 residues. Germline V lookup: CDR1 KGHSH, CDR2 LQKENI. V lost 3 bases to trimming and J lost 1 base, with 13 bases between them. Looking up the rest from reference TRBV18 and TRBJ2-7 gives the full variable domain: NAGVMQNPRHLVRRRGQEARLRCSPMKGHSHVYWYRQLPEEGLKFMVYLQKENIIDESGMPKERFSAEFPKEGPSILRIQQVVRGDSAAYFCASSPMGRGSYEQYFGPGTRLTVT.

This clone was counted a single time. The rearrangement joins TRBV7-3 to TRBJ2-1; 7 bases match TRBD2. Trimming cost V 2 bases and J 0 bases; bases outside gene matches: 1. The CDR3 is made up of 15 amino acids. Germline loops: CDR1 SGHTA, CDR2 FQGTGA. CDR3 in amino acids: CASSLAGVSYNEQFF. In nucleotides, the CDR3 is TGTGCCAGCAGCTTAGCGGGAGTCTCCTACAATGAGCAGTTCTTC.

CDR3 amino acids: CAWSIWGGGTDTQYF. DNA of the CDR3: TGTGCCTGGAGTATTTGGGGAGGAGGCACAGATACGCAGTATTTT. This rearrangement joins TRBV30 to TRBJ2-3, with D maybe TRBD2 (6 bases). Trimming shortened V by 2 bases and J by 1 base, and 13 bases separated the two germline ends. CDR3 size: 15 residues. Germline-derived CDR1 and CDR2 are GTSNPN and SVGIG (reference sequence).

The rearrangement links TRBV6-5 to TRBJ2-2; the D call may be TRBD1 or TRBD2 (5 bases each). Germline-derived CDR1 and CDR2 are MNHEY and SVGAGI. The V gene lost 10 bases and the J gene lost 2 bases, with 17 bases spanning the gap. CDR3 length equals 15 residues. The CDR3 DNA sequence: TGTGCCACCCTCTGGGGACCAGTCAACACCGGGGAGCTGTTTTTT. Amino acid sequence: CATLWGPVNTGELFF.

As to this clone: The sample contains more than one DNA sequence encoding this CDR3. V gene TRBV30 combines with J gene TRBJ1-2; possibly TRBD1 for D (5 bases). CDR3 length: 13 residues. The V and J ends lost 0 bases and 2 bases respectively, with 7 bases between them. Germline V gives CDR1 GTSNPN, CDR2 SVGIG (reference sequence). The CDR3 loop is CAWSVQANYGYTF. The CDR3 DNA is TGTGCCTGGAGTGTACAGGCAAACTATGGCTACACCTTC. The full variable domain, with the rest looked up from reference TRBV30 and TRBJ1-2, is SQTIHQWPATLVQPVGSPLSLECTVEGTSNPNLYWYRQAAGRGLQLLFYSVGIGQISSEVPQNLSASRPQDRQFILSSKKLLLSDSGFYLCAWSVQANYGYTFGSGTRLTVV.

J is TRBJ1-5 and V is TRBV5-6, with 7 nucleotides matching TRBD1. Germline trimming cut 4 bases from V and 3 bases from J; bases unmatched to any gene: 13. Germline values: CDR1 SGHDT, CDR2 YYEEEE. The CDR3 has 17 amino acids. This CDR3 reads CASSPRTSGQNNQPQHF. The CDR3 DNA reads as TGTGCCAGCAGCCCCAGGACCTCGGGACAGAACAATCAGCCCCAGCATTTT.

CDR3 in DNA: TGCGCCAGCAGCTCCGGGACGGAGTATCTCTACAATGAGCAGTTCTTC. Translating gives CASSSGTEYLYNEQFF. The chain employs TRBV5-1 and TRBJ2-1, with D perhaps matching TRBD1 or TRBD2 (5 bases each). The CDR3 covers 16 residues. Germline loops: CDR1 SGHRS, CDR2 YFSETQ. V was cut by 3 bases and J by 3 bases, with 16 bases left in between.

This CDR3 is CASSAGPEAFF. The CDR3 nucleotides read TGTGCCAGCTCTGCGGGTCCTGAAGCTTTCTTT. This chain links TRBV2 with TRBJ1-1; D is unresolved. The CDR3 covers 11 residues. V gave up 8 bases and J gave up 6 bases, with 10 bases separating them. Per germline, CDR1 SNHLY and CDR2 FYNNEI.

V and J are TRBV15 and TRBJ1-4; perhaps TRBD1 as D (6 bases). V lost 4 bases, J lost 8 bases, and 14 bases lay in between. This CDR3 contains 14 residues. CDR1 is LNHNV and CDR2 is YYDKDF in the germline V gene (reference sequence). CDR3 residues: CATSNGGPGEKLFF. CDR3 in DNA: TGTGCCACCAGCAACGGGGGCCCTGGGGAAAAACTGTTTTTT.

The CDR3 DNA reads as TGTGCCAGCAGCCAAGACATAATGACGGGCTACGAGCAGTACTTC. It codes for CASSQDIMTGYEQYF. The rearrangement uses TRBV14 and TRBJ2-7; D is unresolved. Per germline, CDR1 SGHDN and CDR2 FVKESK. Trimming stripped 0 bases from V and 3 bases from J, with 12 bases between. The CDR3 runs 15 residues.

The genes are TRBV10-3 and TRBJ1-6, with 8 nucleotides matching TRBD1. This CDR3 contains 14 residues. V lost 6 bases and J lost 10; bases outside the gene matches: 8. Germline-derived CDR1 and CDR2 are ENHRY and SYGVKD. This CDR3 is CAISEGQARSPLHF. For the CDR3, the DNA is TGTGCCATCAGCGAGGGACAGGCTAGGTCACCCCTCCACTTT.